These 10 T cell receptor beta chains were all obtained from the same sample, sequenced in a study of vaccination and CD4 T cells after COVID-19. In TCRdb, the PCR reads were re-called with MiXCR into one record per CDR3 protein. The data hold just under 30,000 distinct CDR3 sequences, with around 49% observed a single time. As to time point: late sampling 161 to 241 days after vaccination in three convalescent patients. The source was CD4+ T cells from blood, collected about 7 months after SARS-CoV-2 vaccination. These receptors were taken from a human donor who had recovered from COVID-19.

This clonotype was counted once. One junction end does not reproduce the germline sequence, and a read error may be involved. The chain uses TRBV10-3 and TRBJ2-3; D call uncertain. The CDR3 is 12 amino acids. Germline V gene lookup returns CDR1 ENHRY and CDR2 SYGVKD. Here the CDR3 DNA reads TGTGCCACCAGTCCCCGTGGGGATACGCAGTATTTT. This encodes CATSPRGDTQYF.

The chain couples TRBV7-3 to TRBJ2-2, with TRBD2 matching over 9 bases. Germline trimming cut 1 base from V and 2 bases from J; bases unmatched to any gene: 2. The CDR3 is 16 residues long. CDR1 and CDR2 from the germline V gene are SGHTA and FQGTGA. This CDR3 is CASSLSSGRNTGELFF. CDR3 nucleotides: TGTGCCAGCAGCTTAAGTAGCGGGAGAAACACCGGGGAGCTGTTTTTT.

The V gene is TRBV7-2, the J gene TRBJ1-2; D is ambiguous. Germline-derived CDR1 and CDR2 are SGHTA and FQGNSA. CDR3 size: 14 residues. Between the trimmed V and J ends, which lost 1 base and 7 bases, there was a span of 13 bases. This CDR3 is CASSLVSQLPGYTF. CDR3 bases: TGTGCCAGCAGCTTAGTTTCCCAGTTACCTGGCTACACCTTC.

The chain has TRBV9 and TRBJ2-2; D may be TRBD1 (5 bases). Trimming removed 5 bases from V and 6 bases from J, with 20 bases in between. Germline V gene data show CDR1 as SGDLS and CDR2 as YYNGEE. The CDR3 covers 16 residues. CDR3 loop: CASSYLQGDLAGELFF. The CDR3 DNA reads as TGTGCCAGCAGTTACCTTCAGGGCGACTTGGCCGGGGAGCTGTTTTTT.

This clonotype was observed a single time. The V and J genes are TRBV28 and TRBJ2-7, with D possibly TRBD2 on 5 matching bases. Trimming shortened V by 5 bases and J by 2 bases, and 13 bases separated the two germline ends. CDR1 and CDR2 (germline): MDHEN, SYDVKM. The CDR3 has 14 amino acids. Written as DNA, the CDR3 is TGTGCCAGCAGTCCACCAAGCGGTCCCTACGAGCAGTACTTC. Protein: CASSPPSGPYEQYF.

This clonotype was counted a few times. The chain has TRBV6-1 and TRBJ2-7; a possible D gene is TRBD2 (5 bases). Trimming shortened V by 6 bases and J by 3 bases, and 21 bases separated the two germline ends. Germline V CDR1 and CDR2: MNHNS, SASEGT. The CDR3 spans 16 residues. The CDR3 DNA is TGTGCCAGCAGAAGTTTGCTTTCGGGATTAGTCTACGAGCAGTACTTC. Amino acid sequence: CASRSLLSGLVYEQYF.

The chain is built from TRBV20-1 and TRBJ2-7, with 9 nucleotides matching TRBD2. Germline trimming cut 0 bases from V and 3 bases from J; bases unmatched to any gene: 3. CDR3 length equals 14 residues. Germline V lookup: CDR1 DFQATT, CDR2 SNEGSKA (reference sequence). The CDR3 nucleotides are TGCAGTGCTAGAGATCGAGCGGGAGGCTACGAGCAGTACTTC. This translates into CSARDRAGGYEQYF.

The chain has TRBV7-2 and TRBJ2-5; 8 bases map to TRBD2. J was trimmed by 2 bases and V by 1 base; bases with no gene match: 6. Per germline, CDR1 SGHTA and CDR2 FQGNSA. The CDR3 totals 16 residues. The CDR3 reads CASSLGMAGGQETQYF. DNA of the CDR3: TGTGCCAGCAGCTTAGGAATGGCGGGAGGTCAAGAGACCCAGTACTTC.

This clonotype appeared a few times. The CDR3 sequence is CSATLPPQSRETQYF. DNA of the CDR3: TGCAGTGCTACTCTCCCCCCCCAGTCTCGGGAGACCCAGTACTTC. This rearrangement joins TRBV20-1 to TRBJ2-5, with unresolved D. The V gene's germline CDR1 is DFQATT and CDR2 SNEGSKA (reference sequence). This CDR3 has 15 amino acids. V lost 4 bases to trimming and J lost 5 bases, with 20 bases between them.

The chain couples TRBV23-1 to TRBJ2-1; unclear D gene. TRBV23-1 is an ORF for which the function is uncertain. The CDR3 is 13 amino acids. Trimming stripped 2 bases from V and 5 bases from J, with 7 bases between. The CDR3 loop is CASSQRTDNEQFF. In nucleotides, the CDR3 is TGCGCCAGCAGTCAAAGGACGGACAATGAGCAGTTCTTC.